The entry below describes one TCR beta chain. Its specificity is unknown. The record originates from a study of CD8+ T cells in alopecia areata. Study findings and constraints: Resident alphabeta T cells of normal skin are also sequenced in scalp samples. How baseline CD8+ expansion relates to response remains uncertain (there was one nonresponder). Higher clonality was seen in lesional scalp than in normal scalp, especially in alopecia totalis/universalis.

Sequencing used cDNA as its template, made by extracting RNA and reverse transcribing it. Assay used: immunoSEQ multiplex PCR; TCRdb lists only in-frame clones, some missing. The profile shows some 180,000 clones, approximately 55% of them singletons. Documented treatment: oral pan-JAK inhibitor, 5-10 mg twice daily. This clonotype was obtained from a human donor with alopecia areata. The source was CD8+ T cells sorted from blood, collected at week 24, from a patient treated with tofacitinib.

CDR3: CASRKLAANTGELFF. The CDR3 coding sequence is TGTGCCAGCAGGAAACTAGCTGCGAACACCGGGGAGCTGTTTTTT. The chain uses TRBV27 and TRBJ2-2; weak D call: TRBD2 (6 bases). Trimming stripped 6 bases from V and 0 bases from J, with 11 bases between. The CDR3 is 15 amino acids. Looked up from germline, CDR1 is MNHEY and CDR2 is SMNVEV (reference sequence).